These T cell receptor beta chains were read from a single sample in a study of Graves' ophthalmopathy and Graves' hyperthyroidism. TCRdb reprocessed the multiplex PCR reads with MiXCR, giving one entry per CDR3 protein. The sample lists some 360,000 distinct CDR3 sequences, approximately 18% occurring once. The sequenced sample consisted of peripheral blood. These receptors originate from an adult woman with stable Graves' hyperthyroidism. Each CDR3 is given with its conserved first and last residue. Each record gives: V gene, clone size, D gene, J gene, CDR3 DNA, CDR3 protein. The D gene is left open where the match is weak. Clone size appears in some rows only: once, few, many, or a class for an expanded clone.

TRBV30	many	TRBD1	TRBJ2-7	TGTGCCTGGAGTCCCGGGACAGCCTACGAGCAGTACTTC	CAWSPGTAYEQYF
TRBV27	few	-	TRBJ2-7	TGTGCCAGCAGTTTCGGACTAACCTACGAGCAGTACTTC	CASSFGLTYEQYF
TRBV19	many	-	TRBJ1-5	TGTGCCAGTAGTACTAATAGCAATCAGCCCCAGCATTTT	CASSTNSNQPQHF
TRBV4-1	few	-	TRBJ2-7	TGCGCCAGCAGCCAACGGGCCGGTGGTGAGCAGTACTTC	CASSQRAGGEQYF
TRBV6-5	many	TRBD1	TRBJ1-2	TGTGCCAGCAGCCGTTCATGGACAGGGGGTCCCAATGGCTACACCTTC	CASSRSWTGGPNGYTF
TRBV4-2	many	TRBD1	TRBJ2-7	TGTGCCAGCAGCCAAGACAGGGGGCGATTATACGAGCAGTACTTC	CASSQDRGRLYEQYF
TRBV2	many	TRBD1	TRBJ1-1	TGTGCCAGCAGCGGGACAGGGGGCGCGACTTTTGAAGCTTTCTTT	CASSGTGGATFEAFF
TRBV19	-	-	TRBJ2-7	TGTGCCAGTAGTATCCGCGGACAGAGCATGGAGCAGTACTTC	CASSIRGQSMEQYF
TRBV28	-	TRBD2	TRBJ2-7	TGTGCCAGCAGTTTTGTTGGGCTAGCGGGGGGCCACGGCCCGATCTCCTACGAGCAGTACTTC	CASSFVGLAGGHGPISYEQYF
TRBV2	many	-	TRBJ1-1	TGTGCCACCGGGGGGTCGCCGAACACTGAAGCTTTCTTT	CATGGSPNTEAFF
TRBV6-1	-	-	TRBJ2-5	TGTGCCAGTCGCCCCTTAGGGGAAGAGACCCGGTACTTC	CASRPLGEETRYF
TRBV3-1	many	TRBD2	TRBJ2-7	TGTGCCAGCAGCCACCCGGGACTAGCTTACGAGCAGTACTTC	CASSHPGLAYEQYF
TRBV28	many	-	TRBJ2-7	TGTGCCAGCAGTCTCACAACAGGACTTAAACCCTACGAGCAGTACTTC	CASSLTTGLKPYEQYF
TRBV12-3/TRBV12-4	many	-	TRBJ2-7	TGTGCCAGCAGCCATTCTACCTACGAGCAGTACTTC	CASSHSTYEQYF
TRBV20-1	many	TRBD2	TRBJ2-5	TGCAGTGCTAGAGCGACCCTGGCGGGAGGGCCTTCCTGGGAGACCCAGTACTTC	CSARATLAGGPSWETQYF
TRBV20-1	few	TRBD1	TRBJ2-4	TGCAGTGCCGCGGAGGGCAGGGGGCTTCTGGGCATTCAGTACTTC	CSAAEGRGLLGIQYF
TRBV28	-	-	TRBJ1-1	TGTGCCAGCAGTCTGACAGCGTTGAACACCGAAGCTTTCTTT	CASSLTALNTEAFF
TRBV30	many	-	TRBJ2-5	TGTGCCTGGACCCCTTCAGGGGGGCGTGAGACCCAGTACTTC	CAWTPSGGRETQYF
TRBV15	many	-	TRBJ1-2	TGTGCCACCAGCAGAGATTTATCACAGTTCTATGGCTACACCTTC	CATSRDLSQFYGYTF
TRBV6-5	many	TRBD2	TRBJ2-7	TGTGCCAGCAGAAGGACTAGCGGGAGGGCATCCGAGCAGTACTTC	CASRRTSGRASEQYF